These 11 T cell receptor beta chains share one sample of origin, sequenced in a study of CD8 T cells in Susac syndrome. An input of roughly 0.5 to 1 ug of RNA was subjected to reverse transcription using random hexamers. TCRdb analysed the immunoSEQ multiplex PCR reads with MiXCR anew, one entry per CDR3 protein. In the table there are 130,000 to 150,000 distinct CDR3 sequences, 94% of which are singletons. The specimen was CD8+ T cells from PBMCs. The receptors were sampled from a human donor in good health.

The CDR3 loop reads CASSEQGQGSSEAFF. CDR3 nucleotide sequence: TGTGCCAGCAGTGAACAGGGACAGGGATCCTCTGAAGCTTTCTTT. The rearrangement joins TRBV2 to TRBJ1-1; 9 nucleotides agree with TRBD1. Trimming removed 2 bases from V and 6 bases from J; junction bases left unmatched: 7. CDR3 length: 15 residues. In germline, CDR1 is SNHLY, CDR2 FYNNEI.

The chain combines TRBV28 with TRBJ1-5; D remains unclear. In germline, CDR1 is MDHEN, CDR2 SYDVKM. The CDR3 has 14 amino acids. Trimming pared 6 bases from V and 0 bases from J, leaving 9 bases between. The CDR3 loop is CASRRVPSNQPQHF. In DNA form, the CDR3 reads TGTGCCAGCAGAAGGGTCCCTAGCAATCAGCCCCAGCATTTT. Filled out from reference TRBV28 and TRBJ1-5, the complete variable domain reads DVKVTQSSRYLVKRTGEKVFLECVQDMDHENMFWYRQDPGLGLRLIYFSYDVKMKEKGDIPEGYSVSREKKERFSLILESASTNQTSMYLCASRRVPSNQPQHFGDGTRLSIL.

The CDR3 region is CASSFNEGNEQYF. DNA for the CDR3: TGCGCCAGCAGCTTTAATGAGGGAAACGAGCAGTACTTC. The gene calls are TRBV5-1 and TRBJ2-7; a possible D gene is TRBD2 (5 bases). Trimming cost V 2 bases and J 5 bases, with 11 bases left between them. CDR1 is SGHRS and CDR2 is YFSETQ in the germline V gene. The CDR3 contains 13 residues.

The V gene is TRBV9, the J gene TRBJ2-3; D uncertain. Trimming took off 0 bases at V and 2 bases at J, with 10 bases between the two ends. There are 15 residues in the CDR3. The V gene's germline CDR1 is SGDLS and CDR2 YYNGEE. The CDR3 DNA follows: TGTGCCAGCAGCGTAGGGGAACGGTACACAGATACGCAGTATTTT. This codes for CASSVGERYTDTQYF. Using reference TRBV9 and TRBJ2-3 for the parts outside the CDR3, the full variable domain is DSGVTQTPKHLITATGQRVTLRCSPRSGDLSVYWYQQSLDQGLQFLIQYYNGEERAKGNILERFSAQQFPDLHSELNLSSLELGDSALYFCASSVGERYTDTQYFGPGTRLTVL.

The V gene is TRBV4-3, the J gene TRBJ2-7; D is unresolved. This CDR3 has 15 residues. CDR1 and CDR2 from the germline V gene are LGHNA and YSLEER. V shed 1 base and J shed 0 bases, with 10 bases lying between them. This CDR3 reads CASSQALAASYEQYF. In nucleotides, the CDR3 is TGCGCCAGCAGCCAAGCGTTGGCAGCCTCCTACGAGCAGTACTTC.

This sequence joins TRBV18 and TRBJ1-5; the match to TRBD1 covers 10 bases. The V gene end was trimmed by 6 bases and the J gene end by 4 bases; junction bases not matched to a gene: 9. CDR1 and CDR2 from the germline V gene are KGHSH and LQKENI. This CDR3 is 16 amino acids long. Here the CDR3 DNA reads TGTGCCAGCTCTCTCCCGAGGGACAGGGGTAATCAGCCCCAGCATTTT. Amino acids: CASSLPRDRGNQPQHF.

The chain uses TRBV4-3 and TRBJ1-1, with D possibly matching TRBD1 (5 bases). Looked up from germline, CDR1 is LGHNA and CDR2 is YSLEER. The V end lost 1 base, the J end lost 3 bases, and 9 bases lay between the germline ends. This CDR3 spans 14 amino acids. The CDR3 nucleotides read TGCGCCAGCAGCCAAGGAGGGGCCTACACTGAAGCTTTCTTT. Its protein product is CASSQGGAYTEAFF.

This clonotype was detected once. The chain has TRBV27 and TRBJ2-7; tentatively, D is TRBD2 (5 bases). V lost 5 bases to trimming and J lost 3 bases, with 14 bases between them. CDR1 MNHEY and CDR2 SMNVEV come from the germline V gene (reference sequence). The CDR3 covers 14 residues. The CDR3 loop reads CASSTPGLGYEQYF. The CDR3 bases are TGTGCCAGCAGTACTCCGGGGTTAGGCTACGAGCAGTACTTC.

The chain couples TRBV23-1 to TRBJ2-7; unclear D gene. TRBV23-1 is known as an ORF, though its function is uncertain. With 0 bases removed from V and 3 bases from J, the gap between germline ends came to 6 bases. The CDR3 consists of 13 residues. CDR3 loop: CASSQSGNYEQYF. CDR3 in DNA: TGCGCCAGCAGTCAATCAGGGAACTACGAGCAGTACTTC.

The chain combines TRBV13 with TRBJ2-3; 13 nucleotides line up with TRBD2. The V gene end was trimmed by 4 bases and the J gene end by 1 base; junction bases not matched to a gene: 5. Germline CDR1 is PRHDT and CDR2 is FYEKMQ (reference sequence). The CDR3 runs to 17 residues. The CDR3, as DNA: TGTGCCAGCAGCTGGAGGACTAGCGGGAGCGGCACAGATACGCAGTATTTT. It encodes CASSWRTSGSGTDTQYF.

The gene calls are TRBV19 and TRBJ2-1; D is uncertain. This CDR3 is 12 amino acids long. The germline V gene encodes CDR1 LNHDA and CDR2 SQIVND (reference sequence). V dropped 5 bases and J dropped 8 bases, with 10 bases sitting between them. The chain's CDR3 is CASSLSHDEQFF. The CDR3 nucleotides read TGTGCCAGTAGTCTCTCCCACGATGAGCAGTTCTTC.